The 21 T cell receptor beta chains below were found in one sample sequenced in a study of identical twins. TCRdb fed the 5' RACE reads into MiXCR, producing one record per CDR3 protein. Of approximately 500,000 distinct CDR3 sequences in the sample, 13% to 15% were seen once. This sample also appeared in a second study, on yellow fever vaccine responses in identical twins.

Material: CD4+ T cells sorted from blood. These receptors came from a woman under 30 in good health.

J is TRBJ1-1 and V is TRBV3-1, with 9 bases aligning to TRBD1. V dropped 5 bases and J dropped 4; count of bases not matched to a gene: 5. CDR1 and CDR2 from the germline V gene are LGHDT and YNNKEL (reference sequence). The CDR3 runs 14 residues. CDR3 residues: CASSNRGPGTEAFF. The DNA of the CDR3 is TGTGCCAGCAGCAACAGGGGGCCGGGCACTGAAGCTTTCTTT.

The rearrangement uses TRBV5-1 and TRBJ2-1, with D maybe TRBD1 (5 bases). The CDR3 extends over 14 amino acids. Germline V gene sequence: CDR1 SGHRS, CDR2 YFSETQ. Trimming cost V 1 base and J 4 bases, with 9 bases left between them. Written as DNA, the CDR3 is TGCGCCAGCAGCTTGAATCAGGGTTACAATGAGCAGTTCTTC. Translated: CASSLNQGYNEQFF.

This clonotype was detected many times. CDR3 nucleotides: TGTGCCAGCAGTCAATTCACGCCACGACAGGGCGATACGCAGTATTTT. It yields the protein CASSQFTPRQGDTQYF. This chain uses TRBV27 with TRBJ2-3; 7 nucleotides match TRBD1. V dropped 5 bases and J dropped 6; count of bases not matched to a gene: 14. Germline V gene data show CDR1 as MNHEY and CDR2 as SMNVEV (reference sequence). The CDR3 covers 16 residues.

This clonotype appeared many times. The gene calls are TRBV5-6 and TRBJ2-7; D may be TRBD2 (6 bases). This CDR3 spans 14 amino acids. From germline, CDR1 is SGHDT and CDR2 YYEEEE. V was shortened by 4 bases and J by 2 bases, with 13 bases between the two germline ends. CDR3 loop: CASSPPSETYEQYF. CDR3 DNA: TGTGCCAGCAGCCCGCCTAGCGAAACCTACGAGCAGTACTTC.

This clonotype was seen more than once but under ten times. The chain joins TRBV12-3 or TRBV12-4 to TRBJ1-1; D possibly corresponds to TRBD1 (6 bases). V lost 6 bases, J lost 7 bases, and 15 bases lay in between. CDR3 length: 13 amino acids. The CDR3 DNA sequence: TGTGCCAGCAGCACTGGGGGGGCGGGTGAAGCTTTCTTT. This translates into CASSTGGAGEAFF.

This rearrangement joins TRBV24-1 to TRBJ2-6; D is undetermined. Trimming pared 5 bases from V and 0 bases from J, leaving 13 bases between. The CDR3 spans 17 residues. The V gene's germline CDR1 is KGHDR and CDR2 SFDVKD. Here the CDR3 reads CATSGRATNSGANVLTF. CDR3 bases: TGTGCCACCAGTGGGAGAGCGACGAACTCTGGGGCCAACGTCCTGACTTTC.

This clonotype was seen ten or more times. This chain joins TRBV7-9 and TRBJ1-1, with TRBD1 as a possible D gene (6 bases). CDR3 length: 15 amino acids. The germline V gene has CDR1 SEHNR and CDR2 FQNEAQ (reference sequence). Trimming took off 3 bases at V and 1 base at J, with 12 bases between the two ends. CDR3 sequence (DNA): TGTGCCAGCAGCTTCGGGACAACCCCGAACACTGAAGCTTTCTTT. It translates to CASSFGTTPNTEAFF.

This chain joins TRBV28 and TRBJ1-3; 10 bases align to TRBD1. Germline V gene sequence: CDR1 MDHEN, CDR2 SYDVKM. Unmatched junction bases numbered 12, after V lost 5 bases and J lost 5 bases. The CDR3 runs to 17 residues. Written as DNA, the CDR3 is TGTGCCAGCAGTACACACGACCGGGACAGGGGAAGAAACACCATATATTTT. This codes for CASSTHDRDRGRNTIYF.

The rearrangement uses TRBV20-1 and TRBJ2-3; D may be TRBD2 (5 bases). The germline V gene encodes CDR1 DFQATT and CDR2 SNEGSKA (reference sequence). This CDR3 is built from 12 residues. This chain's CDR3 is CSAGLHTDTQYF. CDR3 nucleotide sequence: TGCTCTGCGGGCCTACACACAGATACGCAGTATTTT.

This clonotype was recorded many times. The chain uses TRBV2 and TRBJ1-1; tentative D call: TRBD1 (5 bases). CDR3 length: 13 residues. The V end was cut by 4 bases, the J end by 1 base, with 7 bases between. Germline CDR1 and CDR2: SNHLY and FYNNEI. Written as DNA, the CDR3 is TGTGCCAGCAGTGGACAGCCGAACACTGAAGCTTTCTTT. Its translation is CASSGQPNTEAFF.

The chain links TRBV27 to TRBJ1-1; unclear D gene. This CDR3 contains 14 residues. V was clipped by 3 bases and J by 5 bases, with 13 bases between them. Germline CDR1 and CDR2: MNHEY and SMNVEV (reference sequence). This CDR3 is CASSFGQSGTEAFF. The CDR3 nucleotides are TGTGCCAGCAGTTTTGGGCAGAGTGGAACTGAAGCTTTCTTT.

This clonotype was seen only a few times. The chain joins TRBV20-1 to TRBJ2-7; perhaps TRBD2 as D (6 bases). Deletions cut 5 bases from V and 3 bases from J, with 11 bases between. Germline V CDR1 and CDR2: DFQATT, SNEGSKA (reference sequence). This CDR3 spans 12 amino acids. The CDR3 bases are TGCAGTGCTCAACGGGGGAACTACGAGCAGTACGTC. This translates into CSAQRGNYEQYV.

This clonotype was seen a few times. The chain has TRBV10-3 and TRBJ2-7; D not certain. Trimming removed 5 bases at V and 0 bases at J, with 5 bases between. Per the germline V gene, CDR1 is ENHRY and CDR2 is SYGVKD. This CDR3 is built from 12 residues. CDR3 region: CAISTHSYEQYF. The CDR3 region has the DNA TGTGCCATCAGTACACACTCCTACGAGCAGTACTTC.

The chain is built from TRBV6-1 and TRBJ2-1, with 15 nucleotides matching TRBD2. Germline lookup yields CDR1 MNHNS and CDR2 SASEGT. This CDR3 has 16 amino acids. The V gene end was trimmed by 6 bases and the J gene end by 7 bases; junction bases not matched to a gene: 7. The CDR3, as DNA: TGTGCCAGCAGCACCGGGACTAGCGGGAGGCGGAATGAGCAGTTCTTC. As protein: CASSTGTSGRRNEQFF.

The sample holds a few counts of this clonotype. The V and J genes are TRBV11-1 and TRBJ2-5; 9 bases line up with TRBD2. Looked up from germline, CDR1 is SGHAT and CDR2 is FQDESV (reference sequence). CDR3 length: 20 residues. V was pared by 1 base and J by 6 bases, with 21 bases of the junction left unmatched. The CDR3 here is CASSLVLGRRSSGAGKTQYF. The CDR3 bases are TGTGCCAGCAGCTTAGTCCTCGGTCGTAGATCTAGCGGGGCGGGGAAGACCCAGTACTTC.

The rearrangement uses TRBV5-1 and TRBJ2-7, with 9 positions matching TRBD1. The ends lost 4 bases at V and 1 base at J; junction bases unmatched: 12. The germline V gene has CDR1 SGHRS and CDR2 YFSETQ. The CDR3 runs to 17 residues. Written as DNA, the CDR3 is TGCGCCAGCAGCCCATGGGACAGGGCCAGCGGGTCCTACGAGCAGTACTTC. It yields the protein CASSPWDRASGSYEQYF.

A single count supports this clonotype. The CDR3 region has the DNA TGTGCCAGCAGCCGGACTTTGACGGTTTGGGGGACAGATACGCAGTATTTT. Its protein is CASSRTLTVWGTDTQYF. V gene TRBV5-5 combines with J gene TRBJ2-3; D tentatively fits TRBD1 or TRBD2 (5 bases each). This CDR3 region has 17 residues. Trimming stripped 4 bases from V and 3 bases from J, with 21 bases between. Germline assignment: CDR1 SGHKS and CDR2 YYEKEE (reference sequence).

This clonotype occurred a few times. This chain joins TRBV6-2 or TRBV6-3 and TRBJ2-7; 7 positions match TRBD2. The trim removed 7 bases at V and 2 bases at J, leaving 5 bases unmatched. Per the germline V gene, CDR1 is MNHEY and CDR2 is SVGEGT. This CDR3 contains 13 residues. DNA for the CDR3: TGTGCCAGCATGGCCAGCGGGGCCTACGAGCAGTACGTC. Residues: CASMASGAYEQYV.

This clonotype showed up just a few times. This chain joins TRBV2 and TRBJ2-3; 10 bases are shared with TRBD2. The CDR3 sequence is 16 residues long. Germline CDR1 SNHLY, CDR2 FYNNEI. V gave up 3 bases and J gave up 4 bases; unmatched junction bases: 7. The CDR3 loop reads CASSDTAGGLADTQYF. The DNA for the CDR3 is TGTGCCAGCAGTGATACAGCGGGAGGGCTGGCAGATACGCAGTATTTT.

The genes are TRBV28 and TRBJ1-1, with D perhaps TRBD1 (5 bases). Looked up from germline, CDR1 is MDHEN and CDR2 is SYDVKM. Trimming left V 7 bases short and J 4 bases short, with 19 bases between. The CDR3 loop spans 15 amino acids. CDR3 amino acids: CASTAPRVGGTEAFF. Here the CDR3 DNA reads TGTGCCAGCACCGCCCCCCGGGTCGGGGGCACTGAAGCTTTCTTT.

This rearrangement joins TRBV18 to TRBJ1-2, with 11 bases aligning to TRBD1. CDR3 length: 14 amino acids. The trim removed 4 bases at V and 7 bases at J, leaving 5 bases unmatched. In germline, CDR1 is KGHSH, CDR2 LQKENI. CDR3: CASSRIGQGAGYTF. The CDR3 DNA follows: TGTGCCAGCTCACGTATAGGACAGGGGGCTGGCTACACCTTC. Full variable domain (outside the CDR3, taken from reference TRBV18 and TRBJ1-2): NAGVMQNPRHLVRRRGQEARLRCSPMKGHSHVYWYRQLPEEGLKFMVYLQKENIIDESGMPKERFSAEFPKEGPSILRIQQVVRGDSAAYFCASSRIGQGAGYTFGSGTRLTVV.